This T cell receptor beta chain comes out of a study of T cells in localized non-small cell lung cancer. A single count supports this clone. Its antigen is not known. Study-wide points: Compared with tumor, uninvolved adjacent lung displayed greater T cell clonality, ranking highest overall. Higher adjacent-lung clonality was associated with shorter survival.

Produced via immunoSEQ multiplex PCR; TCRdb's table is partial and in-frame only. The data contain 3,500 to 4,000 clones, roughly 25% of them singletons. Trimming removed 10 bases from V and 7 bases from J; junction bases left unmatched: 7. This CDR3 comprises 12 residues. CDR1 is LNHDA, CDR2 SQIVND, per germline (reference sequence). The genes are TRBV19 and TRBJ1-2; TRBD1 agrees at 9 bases. The starting material was lung tumor tissue, obtained before any cancer treatment. The clonotype originates from a woman aged 40 to 75 with stage I lung adenocarcinoma. Here the CDR3 reads CATWDRAGGYTF. DNA for the CDR3: TGTGCCACATGGGACAGGGCCGGTGGCTACACCTTC.